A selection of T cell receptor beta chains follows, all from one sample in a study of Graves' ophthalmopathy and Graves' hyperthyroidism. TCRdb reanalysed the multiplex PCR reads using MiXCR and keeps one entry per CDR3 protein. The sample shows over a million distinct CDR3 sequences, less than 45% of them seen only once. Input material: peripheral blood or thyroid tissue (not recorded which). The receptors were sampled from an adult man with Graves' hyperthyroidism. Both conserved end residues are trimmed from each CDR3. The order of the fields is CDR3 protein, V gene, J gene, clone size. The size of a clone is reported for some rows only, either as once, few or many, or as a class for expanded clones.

ASSIWGQGTPLH	TRBV19	TRBJ1-6	NA
ASSKKAGELETQY	TRBV7-7	TRBJ2-5	many
ASSLAWGAQPQH	TRBV7-2	TRBJ1-5	NA
RATAQGRVTEAF	TRBV29-1	TRBJ1-1	NA
ASSQDEPGTGGRPQH	TRBV6-6	TRBJ1-5	NA
ASSLGRNRGENTEAF	TRBV11-2	TRBJ1-1	many
ASGTGGSSYEQY	TRBV9	TRBJ2-7	NA
ASSSRSDGSNQPQH	TRBV13	TRBJ1-5	many
ASSLSIGEPREQY	TRBV27	TRBJ2-7	NA
ASSPRIDSGYT	TRBV7-9	TRBJ1-2	many
ASSSPGQWNTEAF	TRBV25-1	TRBJ1-1	NA
ASSQDLGTNSPLH	TRBV4-1	TRBJ1-6	many
ASSQSLTGANVLT	TRBV4-3	TRBJ2-6	NA
SASFNSPLH	TRBV20-1	TRBJ1-6	many
ASSRIDSGSQY	TRBV10-3	TRBJ2-7	NA
ASSLGGGSDEQY	TRBV7-6	TRBJ2-7	many
ASSEVRADQPQH	TRBV6-5	TRBJ1-5	many
ASSVVSGEQY	TRBV9	TRBJ2-7	NA
ASSCLSLRETQY	TRBV6-5	TRBJ2-5	NA
ASSLNGGRYTEAF	TRBV7-2	TRBJ1-1	many
ASSPRVRPYEQY	TRBV9	TRBJ2-7	many
AASSLGLAVLWDEQY	TRBV15	TRBJ2-7	NA
ASSARLQGEGAHVLT	TRBV6-1	TRBJ2-6	NA
ASSRLDYEQY	TRBV5-6	TRBJ2-7	many
ASSGTGQTREKLF	TRBV5-1	TRBJ1-4	NA
ATSVDSGANVLT	TRBV15	TRBJ2-6	NA
AISVDSAMGTDYNSPLH	TRBV10-3	TRBJ1-6	NA
ASTLSLSNSPLH	TRBV14	TRBJ1-6	many
SARRGQGHTEAF	TRBV20-1	TRBJ1-1	many
SGQGAGYGYT	TRBV29-1	TRBJ1-2	few
ATSARQGAYTEAF	TRBV24-1	TRBJ1-1	NA
SVRSGLLGQY	TRBV29-1	TRBJ2-5	many
ATSSPDLLTETQY	TRBV15	TRBJ2-5	many
ATARQYSNQPQH	TRBV6-5	TRBJ1-5	NA
ASSLFVQGEKLF	TRBV5-6	TRBJ1-4	NA
ATSSGSTDTQY	TRBV6-4	TRBJ2-3	few
AISAGQGDYGYT	TRBV10-3	TRBJ1-2	many
ASSFPRTGGFEKLF	TRBV7-8	TRBJ1-4	many
ASSFSSVETQY	TRBV7-6	TRBJ2-5	many
TSRPRTGSYNEQY	TRBV7-2	TRBJ2-7	NA
ASSFRADSSNQPQH	TRBV7-6	TRBJ1-5	NA
SASLRGGGGYT	TRBV20-1	TRBJ1-2	NA
ASSHPGLAGGLETQY	TRBV7-2	TRBJ2-5	few
SSFTENTEAF	TRBV29-1	TRBJ1-1	NA
ASSLVSPSPGQGAGEAF	TRBV7-9	TRBJ1-1	few
ASSSRTGKETQY	TRBV7-2	TRBJ2-5	NA
ASGSTGYQPQH	TRBV7-2	TRBJ1-5	NA
ASSPTIQETQY	TRBV27	TRBJ2-5	NA
ASSGLDREAQY	TRBV5-1	TRBJ2-5	NA
ASSLARGGGIQETQY	TRBV14	TRBJ2-5	NA
ATSDVGTGDYGYT	TRBV24-1	TRBJ1-2	many
ASSSKSRDSNQPQH	TRBV5-5	TRBJ1-5	NA
ASSQDRYNEQY	TRBV11-2	TRBJ2-7	NA
ASSDTGDGGEKLF	TRBV9	TRBJ1-4	few
ASSPRPEKSGEQY	TRBV5-1	TRBJ2-7	few
SVGGAGGSGNQPQY	TRBV29-1	TRBJ2-5	NA
ASSSPLPHYEQY	TRBV7-9	TRBJ2-7	NA
ATKQGQGSPLH	TRBV19	TRBJ1-6	many
ASSLSGSPNQPQH	TRBV5-1	TRBJ1-5	many
ASSFSGQVGGYGYT	TRBV5-1	TRBJ1-2	NA